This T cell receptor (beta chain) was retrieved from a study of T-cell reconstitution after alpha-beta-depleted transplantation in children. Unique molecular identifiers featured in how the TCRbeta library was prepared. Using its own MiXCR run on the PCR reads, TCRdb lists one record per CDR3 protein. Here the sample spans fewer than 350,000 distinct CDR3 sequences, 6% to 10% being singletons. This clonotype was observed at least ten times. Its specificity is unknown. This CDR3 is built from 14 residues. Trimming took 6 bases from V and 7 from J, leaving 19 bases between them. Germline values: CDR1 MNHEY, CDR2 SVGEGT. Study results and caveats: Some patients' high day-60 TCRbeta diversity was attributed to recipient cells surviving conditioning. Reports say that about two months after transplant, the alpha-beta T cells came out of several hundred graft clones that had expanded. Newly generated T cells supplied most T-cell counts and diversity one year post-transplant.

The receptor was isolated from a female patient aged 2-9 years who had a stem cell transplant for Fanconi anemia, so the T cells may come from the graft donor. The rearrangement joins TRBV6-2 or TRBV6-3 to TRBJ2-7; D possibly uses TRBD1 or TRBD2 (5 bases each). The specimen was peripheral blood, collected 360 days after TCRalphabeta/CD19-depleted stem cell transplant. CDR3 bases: TGTGCCAGCAGCCGTGGGACGGACACGGGGGAGCAGTACTTC. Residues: CASSRGTDTGEQYF.